The clone carrying this T cell receptor (beta chain) was observed a few times. The record originates from a study of identical twins. V lost 1 base, J lost 11 bases, and 10 bases stayed unmatched. This CDR3 contains 15 residues. The germline gives CDR1 SGHTA, CDR2 FQGNSA. TCRdb analysed the 5' RACE reads with MiXCR anew, one entry per CDR3 protein. The repertoire includes hundreds of thousands of distinct CDR3 sequences, more than 6.5% of them detected once, and approximately 0.94% sits in the top ten. The data also belong to a second study, concerning yellow fever vaccine responses in identical twins.

This TCR derives from a woman between 18 and 29 years old in good health. This sequence joins TRBV7-2 and TRBJ1-4, with 7 bases fitting TRBD1. The sequencing input was PBMCs. CDR3 in amino acids: CASSLVGQGERKLFF. The DNA for the CDR3 is TGTGCCAGCAGCTTAGTAGGGCAGGGGGAGCGGAAACTGTTTTTT.